This T cell receptor (beta chain) is drawn from a study of CD8+CD57+ T cells in acquired aplastic anemia. Study-level background: Sorted CD4+ and CD8+ cells yielded roughly 3.4 ug of DNA on average. Whole-study results and caveats: Patients and controls shared about 27 CD8+ CDR3 sequences. Patients versus controls showed no significant CD8+ Simpson's diversity difference.

Trimming took off 5 bases at V and 2 bases at J, with 9 bases between the two ends. Germline CDR1 is SGHTA and CDR2 is FQGTGA. The CDR3 extends over 14 amino acids. The table lists this clonotype with a few counts. Antigen: not known. Genomic DNA, serving as template, underwent TCR beta VDJ and CDR3 profiling. Via MiXCR, TCRdb re-called the reads, giving one row per CDR3 protein. The data show about 270,000 distinct CDR3 sequences, approximately 55% seen once. The sample was sorted CD4+, CD8+, or CD8+CD57+ T cells (not recorded which) from PBMCs. J is TRBJ2-2 and V is TRBV7-3, with D uncertain. The sequence was collected from a human donor with severe aplastic anemia or a healthy control (not recorded which). For the CDR3, the DNA is TGTGCCAGCAGCGGGCAGACCAACACCGGGGAGCTGTTTTTT. Protein: CASSGQTNTGELFF.